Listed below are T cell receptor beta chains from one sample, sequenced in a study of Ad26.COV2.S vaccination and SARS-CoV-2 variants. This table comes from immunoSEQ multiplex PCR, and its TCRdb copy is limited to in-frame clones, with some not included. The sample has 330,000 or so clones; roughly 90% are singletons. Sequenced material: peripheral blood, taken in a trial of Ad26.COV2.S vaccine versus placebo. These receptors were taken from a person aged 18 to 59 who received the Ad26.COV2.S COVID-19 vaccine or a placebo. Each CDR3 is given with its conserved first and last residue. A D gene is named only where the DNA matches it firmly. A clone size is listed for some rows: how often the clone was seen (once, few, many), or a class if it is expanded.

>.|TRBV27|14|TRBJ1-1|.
TGTGCCAGCAGTTCAGGGGTTGGGAGCACTGAAGCTTTCTTT
CASSSGVGSTEAFF
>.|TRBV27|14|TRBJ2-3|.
TGTGCCAGCAGTTTATCGATCCCCCCAGATACGCAGTATTTT
CASSLSIPPDTQYF
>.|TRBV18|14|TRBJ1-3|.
TGTGCCAGCTCACCACTCAGGTCTGGAAACACCATATATTTT
CASSPLRSGNTIYF
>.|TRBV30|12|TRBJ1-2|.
TGTGCCTGGAGTCTAAGTGACTATGGCTACACCTTC
CAWSLSDYGYTF
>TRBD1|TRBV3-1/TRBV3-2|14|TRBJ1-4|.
TGTGCCAGCAGCCTCCGGACAGGGGATGAAAAACTGTTTTTT
CASSLRTGDEKLFF
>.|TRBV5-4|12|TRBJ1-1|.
TGTGCCAGCAGCTCCGACAGGTATGAAGCTTTCTTT
CASSSDRYEAFF
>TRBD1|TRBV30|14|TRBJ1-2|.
TGTGCCTGGAGTGCCGGACAGGGGGACAATGGCTACACCTTC
CAWSAGQGDNGYTF
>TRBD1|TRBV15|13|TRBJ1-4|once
TGTGCCACCAGCGACAGGGTAAATGAAAAACTGTTTTTT
CATSDRVNEKLFF
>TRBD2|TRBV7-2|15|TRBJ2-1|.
TGTGCCAGCAGCCCCACTAGCGCTCTCTACAATGAGCAGTTCTTC
CASSPTSALYNEQFF
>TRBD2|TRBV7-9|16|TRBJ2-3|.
TGTGCCAGCAGCCCCCCTAGCGGGAGATGGACAGATACGCAGTATTTT
CASSPPSGRWTDTQYF
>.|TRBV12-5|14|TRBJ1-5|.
TGTGCTAGTGGTTTGGTTCCAGGGAAGGAGCCCCAGCATTTT
CASGLVPGKEPQHF
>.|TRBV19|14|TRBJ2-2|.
TGTGCCAGTAGTATCGGGGCCTACACCGGGGAGCTGTTTTTT
CASSIGAYTGELFF
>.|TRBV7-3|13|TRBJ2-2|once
TGTGCCAGCAGCTTCCGGGGCACCGGGGAGCTGTTTTTT
CASSFRGTGELFF
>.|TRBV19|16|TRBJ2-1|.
TGTGCCAGTAGCGACAGGGGACTAAGCTCCTACAATGAGCAGTTCTTC
CASSDRGLSSYNEQFF
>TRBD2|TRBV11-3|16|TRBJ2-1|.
TGTGCCAGCAGCTTAACAGCGGGACCGCTTTACAATGAGCAGTTCTTC
CASSLTAGPLYNEQFF
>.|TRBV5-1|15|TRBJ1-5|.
TGCGCCAGCAGCTTGACCGGGGTCTACGATCAGCCCCAGCATTTT
CASSLTGVYDQPQHF
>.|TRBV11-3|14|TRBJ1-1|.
TGTGCCAGCAGCGCGCTCCAGGGGTTGGCTGAAGCTTTCTTT
CASSALQGLAEAFF
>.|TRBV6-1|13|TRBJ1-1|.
TGTGCCAGCAGTGAATTAGAGGGCGTTGAGGCTTTCTTT
CASSELEGVEAFF
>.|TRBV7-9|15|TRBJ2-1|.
TGTGCCAGCAGCCCGTCTAGCCCATTCTACAATGAGCAGTTCTTC
CASSPSSPFYNEQFF
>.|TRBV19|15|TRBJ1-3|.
TGTGCCAGTAGTATTATGTCAGGATCTGGAAACACCATATATTTT
CASSIMSGSGNTIYF
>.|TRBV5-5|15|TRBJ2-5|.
TGTGCCAGCAGCTCCTACGAAATAAGGGGAGAGACCCAGTACTTC
CASSSYEIRGETQYF
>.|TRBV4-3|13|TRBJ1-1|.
TGCGCCAGCAGCCATTGGGTCCAGGGCGAAGCTTTCTTT
CASSHWVQGEAFF
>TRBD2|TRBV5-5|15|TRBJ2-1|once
TGTGCCAGCAGCCTGGGACTAGCGGTCGGGGATGAGCAGTTCTTC
CASSLGLAVGDEQFF
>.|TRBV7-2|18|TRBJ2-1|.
TGTGCCAGCAGCGCTCCCCCATATTACGGGGACCTTTACAATGAGCAGTTCTTC
CASSAPPYYGDLYNEQFF
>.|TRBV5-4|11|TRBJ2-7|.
TGTGCCAGCAGCTATGGTTACGAGCAGTACTTC
CASSYGYEQYF
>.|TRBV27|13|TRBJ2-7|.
TGTGCCAGCCGTTCCACAGGAGACTACGAGCAGTACTTC
CASRSTGDYEQYF
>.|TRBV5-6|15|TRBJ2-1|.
TGTGCCAGCAGCTTGTTTATTCGCCCTAACAATGAGCAGTTCTTC
CASSLFIRPNNEQFF